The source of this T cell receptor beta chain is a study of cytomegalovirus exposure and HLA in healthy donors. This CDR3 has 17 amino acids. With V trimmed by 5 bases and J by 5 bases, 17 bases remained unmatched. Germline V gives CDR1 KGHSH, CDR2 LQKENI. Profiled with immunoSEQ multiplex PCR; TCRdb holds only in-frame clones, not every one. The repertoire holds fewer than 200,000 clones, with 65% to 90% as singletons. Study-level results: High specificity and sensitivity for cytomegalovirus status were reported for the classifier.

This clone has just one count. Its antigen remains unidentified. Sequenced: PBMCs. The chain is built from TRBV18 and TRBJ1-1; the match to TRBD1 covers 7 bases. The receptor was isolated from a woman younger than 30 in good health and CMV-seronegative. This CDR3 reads CASSADRTGFGGTEAFF. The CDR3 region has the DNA TGTGCCAGCTCAGCTGATAGGACAGGCTTTGGGGGAACTGAAGCTTTCTTT. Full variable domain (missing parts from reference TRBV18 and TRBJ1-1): NAGVMQNPRHLVRRRGQEARLRCSPMKGHSHVYWYRQLPEEGLKFMVYLQKENIIDESGMPKERFSAEFPKEGPSILRIQQVVRGDSAAYFCASSADRTGFGGTEAFFGQGTRLTVV.